This TCR beta chain comes out of a study of blood T cell repertoires in COVID-19. Study-level information: Samples of COVID-19 (acute and convalescent) were obtained from the United States, Italy and Spain.

Only in-frame clones appear in the TCRdb table, and some are missing; sequencing was by immunoSEQ multiplex PCR. The data hold approximately 150,000 clones, with about 84% observed a single time. With 3 bases removed from V and 5 bases from J, the gap between germline ends came to 7 bases. The CDR3 consists of 12 residues. Germline CDR1 and CDR2: MNHNS and SASEGT. The study recruited people aged roughly 18 to 100 years across roughly 23 US areas. Sequenced input: PBMCs or T cells enriched from blood (not recorded which). This receptor was identified in a woman in her forties with acute COVID-19. This sequence joins TRBV6-1 and TRBJ1-2, with D maybe TRBD1 (5 bases). The CDR3 DNA follows: TGTGCCAGCAGTGACCAGGGATATGGCTACACCTTC. Its translation: CASSDQGYGYTF.